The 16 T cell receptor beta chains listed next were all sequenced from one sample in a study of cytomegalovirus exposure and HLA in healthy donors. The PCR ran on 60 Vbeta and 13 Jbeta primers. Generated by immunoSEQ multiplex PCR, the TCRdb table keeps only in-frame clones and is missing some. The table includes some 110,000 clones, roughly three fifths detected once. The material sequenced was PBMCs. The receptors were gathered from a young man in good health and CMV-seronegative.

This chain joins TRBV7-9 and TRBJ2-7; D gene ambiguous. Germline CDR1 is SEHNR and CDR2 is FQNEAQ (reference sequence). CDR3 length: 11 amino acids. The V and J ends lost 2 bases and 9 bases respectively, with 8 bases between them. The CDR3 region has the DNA TGTGCCAGCAGCTTACTAAGTTCGCAGTACTTC. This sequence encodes CASSLLSSQYF.

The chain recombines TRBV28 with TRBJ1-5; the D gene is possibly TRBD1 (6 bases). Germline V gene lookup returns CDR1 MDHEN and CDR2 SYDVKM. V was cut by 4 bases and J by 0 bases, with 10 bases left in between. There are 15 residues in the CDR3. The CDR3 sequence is CASSSQGRSNQPQHF. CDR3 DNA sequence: TGTGCCAGCAGTTCACAGGGCCGTAGCAATCAGCCCCAGCATTTT. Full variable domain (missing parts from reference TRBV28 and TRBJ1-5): DVKVTQSSRYLVKRTGEKVFLECVQDMDHENMFWYRQDPGLGLRLIYFSYDVKMKEKGDIPEGYSVSREKKERFSLILESASTNQTSMYLCASSSQGRSNQPQHFGDGTRLSIL.

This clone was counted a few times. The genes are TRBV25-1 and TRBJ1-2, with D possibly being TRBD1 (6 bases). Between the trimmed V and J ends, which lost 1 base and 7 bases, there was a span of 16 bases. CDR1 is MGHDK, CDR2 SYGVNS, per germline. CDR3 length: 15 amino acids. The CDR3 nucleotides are TGTGCCAGCAGTGAATTGGGGGCTGGGGCTCTTGGCTACACCTTC. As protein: CASSELGAGALGYTF.

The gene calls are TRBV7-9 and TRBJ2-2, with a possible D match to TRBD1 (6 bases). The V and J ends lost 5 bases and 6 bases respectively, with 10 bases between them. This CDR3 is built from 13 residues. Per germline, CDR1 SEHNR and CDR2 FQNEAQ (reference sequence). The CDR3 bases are TGTGCCAGCAGCCCACAGGGTTCCGGGGAGCTGTTTTTT. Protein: CASSPQGSGELFF.

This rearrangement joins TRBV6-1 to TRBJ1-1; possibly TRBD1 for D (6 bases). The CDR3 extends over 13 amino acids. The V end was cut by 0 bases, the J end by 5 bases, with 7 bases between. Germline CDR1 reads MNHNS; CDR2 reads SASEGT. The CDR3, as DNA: TGTGCCAGCAGTGAAGCGAGGGGGACTGAAGCTTTCTTT. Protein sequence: CASSEARGTEAFF.

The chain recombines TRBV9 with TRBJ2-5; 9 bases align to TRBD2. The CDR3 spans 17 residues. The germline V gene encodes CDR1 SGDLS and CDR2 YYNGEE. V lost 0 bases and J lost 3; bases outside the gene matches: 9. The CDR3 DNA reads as TGTGCCAGCAGCGTAGATCCAGCGGGAGGTCCCAAAGAGACCCAGTACTTC. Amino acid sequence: CASSVDPAGGPKETQYF.

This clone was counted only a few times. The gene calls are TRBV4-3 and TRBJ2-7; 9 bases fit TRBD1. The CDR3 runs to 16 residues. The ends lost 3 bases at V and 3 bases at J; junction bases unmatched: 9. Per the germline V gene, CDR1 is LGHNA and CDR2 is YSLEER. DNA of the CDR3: TGCGCCAGCAGCCAGGACAGGGGATCCTTTTACTACGAGCAGTACTTC. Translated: CASSQDRGSFYYEQYF.

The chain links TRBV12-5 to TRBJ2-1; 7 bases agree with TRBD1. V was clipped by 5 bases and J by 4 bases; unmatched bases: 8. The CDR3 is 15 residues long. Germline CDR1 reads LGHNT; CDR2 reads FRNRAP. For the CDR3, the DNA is TGTGCTAGTGGTACCGGGACAGACCCTTACAATGAGCAGTTCTTC. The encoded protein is CASGTGTDPYNEQFF.

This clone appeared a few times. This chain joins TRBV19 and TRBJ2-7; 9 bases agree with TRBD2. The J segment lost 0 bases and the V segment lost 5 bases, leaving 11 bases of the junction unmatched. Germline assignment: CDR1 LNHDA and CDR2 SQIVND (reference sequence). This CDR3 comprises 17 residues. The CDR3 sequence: CASSLGQSGRSSYEQYF. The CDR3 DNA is TGTGCCAGTAGTTTAGGTCAAAGCGGGAGGAGCTCCTACGAGCAGTACTTC.

In DNA, the CDR3 is TGTGCCATCAGTGACGGGGTTCGGACCGGGGAGCTGTTTTTT. Its protein is CAISDGVRTGELFF. V gene TRBV10-3 combines with J gene TRBJ2-2; tentative D call: TRBD2 (5 bases). CDR1 and CDR2 from the germline V gene are ENHRY and SYGVKD. Deletions cut 3 bases from V and 5 bases from J, with 10 bases between. This CDR3 has 14 residues.

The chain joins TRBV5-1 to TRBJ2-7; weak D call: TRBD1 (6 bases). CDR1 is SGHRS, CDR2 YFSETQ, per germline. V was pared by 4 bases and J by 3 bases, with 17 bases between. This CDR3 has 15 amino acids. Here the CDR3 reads CASSANTGTIYEQYF. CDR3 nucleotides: TGCGCCAGCAGCGCTAACACAGGGACCATCTACGAGCAGTACTTC.

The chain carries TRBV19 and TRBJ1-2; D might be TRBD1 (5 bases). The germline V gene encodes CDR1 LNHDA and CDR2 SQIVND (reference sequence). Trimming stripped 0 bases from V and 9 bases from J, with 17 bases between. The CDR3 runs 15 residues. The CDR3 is CASSIEGDSVYRYTF. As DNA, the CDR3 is TGTGCCAGTAGTATAGAGGGCGACAGTGTCTACCGCTACACCTTC.

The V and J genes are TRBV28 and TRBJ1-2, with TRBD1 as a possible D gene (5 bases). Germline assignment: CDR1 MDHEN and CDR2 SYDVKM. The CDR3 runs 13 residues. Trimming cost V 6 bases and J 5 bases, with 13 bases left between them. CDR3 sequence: CASSPAGEYGYTF. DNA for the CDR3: TGTGCCAGCAGCCCTGCGGGGGAATATGGCTACACCTTC.

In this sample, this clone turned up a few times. Here the CDR3 DNA reads TGTGCCAGCGCCAGGGCCGCGACCGGGGAGCTGTTTTTT. Translating it yields CASARAATGELFF. This rearrangement joins TRBV2 to TRBJ2-2; tentatively, D is TRBD1 (5 bases). Per germline, CDR1 SNHLY and CDR2 FYNNEI. V lost 8 bases and J 5 bases, leaving 12 bases between the germline ends. This CDR3 comprises 13 residues.

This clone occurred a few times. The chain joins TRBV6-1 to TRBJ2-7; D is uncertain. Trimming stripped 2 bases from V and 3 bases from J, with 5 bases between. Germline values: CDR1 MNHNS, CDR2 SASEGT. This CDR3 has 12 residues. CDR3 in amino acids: CASSEPGYEQYF. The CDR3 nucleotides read TGTGCCAGCAGTGAACCAGGCTACGAGCAGTACTTC.

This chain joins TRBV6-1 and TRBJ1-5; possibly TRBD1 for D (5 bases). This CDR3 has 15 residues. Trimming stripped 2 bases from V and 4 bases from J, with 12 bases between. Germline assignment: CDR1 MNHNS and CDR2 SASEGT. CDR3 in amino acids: CASSEYGGKNQPQHF. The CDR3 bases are TGTGCCAGCAGTGAATATGGGGGGAAAAATCAGCCCCAGCATTTT.